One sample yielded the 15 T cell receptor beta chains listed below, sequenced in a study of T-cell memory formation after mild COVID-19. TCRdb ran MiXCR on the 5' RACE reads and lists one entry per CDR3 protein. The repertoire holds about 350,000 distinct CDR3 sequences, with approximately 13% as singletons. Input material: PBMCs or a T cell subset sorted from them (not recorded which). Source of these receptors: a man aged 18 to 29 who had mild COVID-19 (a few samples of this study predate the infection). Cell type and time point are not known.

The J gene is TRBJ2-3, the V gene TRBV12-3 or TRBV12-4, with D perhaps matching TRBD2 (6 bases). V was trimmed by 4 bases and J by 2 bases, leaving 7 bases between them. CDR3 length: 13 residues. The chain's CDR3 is CASSSGVTDTQYF. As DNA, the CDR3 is TGTGCCAGCAGTTCGGGGGTCACAGATACGCAGTATTTT.

As DNA, the CDR3 is TGCGCCAGCAGCTCGGGACTAGGAGATACGCAGTATTTT. It codes for CASSSGLGDTQYF. The rearrangement joins TRBV5-1 to TRBJ2-3, with 8 bases fitting TRBD2. The CDR3 extends over 13 amino acids. V was clipped by 3 bases and J by 5 bases; unmatched bases: 2. Germline CDR1 and CDR2: SGHRS and YFSETQ.

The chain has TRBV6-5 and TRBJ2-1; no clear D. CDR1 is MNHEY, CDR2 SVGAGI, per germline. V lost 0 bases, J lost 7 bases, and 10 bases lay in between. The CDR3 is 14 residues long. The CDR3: CASSYSFETNEQFF. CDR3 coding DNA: TGTGCCAGCAGTTACTCATTTGAAACAAATGAGCAGTTCTTC.

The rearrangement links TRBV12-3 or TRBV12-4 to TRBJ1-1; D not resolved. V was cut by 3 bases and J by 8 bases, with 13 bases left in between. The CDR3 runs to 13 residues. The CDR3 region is CASSLTGSREAFF. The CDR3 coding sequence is TGTGCCAGCAGTTTGACCGGGTCCAGGGAAGCTTTCTTT.

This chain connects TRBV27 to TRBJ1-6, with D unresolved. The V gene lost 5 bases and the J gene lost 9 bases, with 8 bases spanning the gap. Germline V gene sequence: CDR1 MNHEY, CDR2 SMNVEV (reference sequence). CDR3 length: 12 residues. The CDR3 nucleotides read TGTGCCAGCAGTCCCCCCCTTTCACCCCTCCACTTT. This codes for CASSPPLSPLHF.

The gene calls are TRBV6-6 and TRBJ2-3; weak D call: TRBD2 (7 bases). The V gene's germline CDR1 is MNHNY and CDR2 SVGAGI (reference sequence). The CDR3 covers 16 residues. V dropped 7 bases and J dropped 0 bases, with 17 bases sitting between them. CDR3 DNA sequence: TGTGCCAGCACCTCAAGGGGGGGGCGCAGCACAGATACGCAGTATTTT. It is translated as CASTSRGGRSTDTQYF.

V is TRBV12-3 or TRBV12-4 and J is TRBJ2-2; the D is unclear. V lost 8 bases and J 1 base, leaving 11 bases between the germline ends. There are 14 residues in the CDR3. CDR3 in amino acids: CASSPRRNTGELFF. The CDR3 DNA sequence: TGTGCCAGCTCACCTCGACGGAACACCGGGGAGCTGTTTTTT.

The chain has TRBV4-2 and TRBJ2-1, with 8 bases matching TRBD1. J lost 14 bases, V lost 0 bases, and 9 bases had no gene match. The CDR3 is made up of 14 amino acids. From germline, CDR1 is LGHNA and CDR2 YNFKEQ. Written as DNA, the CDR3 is TGTGCCAGCAGCCAAGATACGAGGACAGGGCAAAAGTTCTTC. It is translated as CASSQDTRTGQKFF.

As DNA, the CDR3 is TGTGCCAGCGGATCCCCCACAGGGCAAGGCAATCAGCCCCAGCATTTT. Translation gives CASGSPTGQGNQPQHF. The chain recombines TRBV27 with TRBJ1-5, with a tentative D call TRBD1 (6 bases). V gave up 8 bases and J gave up 2 bases, with 19 bases separating them. The CDR3 extends over 16 amino acids. Germline V lookup: CDR1 MNHEY, CDR2 SMNVEV (reference sequence).

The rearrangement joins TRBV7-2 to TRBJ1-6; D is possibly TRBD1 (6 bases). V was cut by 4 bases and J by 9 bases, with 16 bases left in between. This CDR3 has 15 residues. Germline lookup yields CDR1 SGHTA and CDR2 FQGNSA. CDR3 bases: TGTGCCAGCAGCTCCGGACAGCCCCATAGTTCACCCCTCCACTTT. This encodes CASSSGQPHSSPLHF. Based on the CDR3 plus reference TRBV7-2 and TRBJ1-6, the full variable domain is GAGVSQSPSNKVTEKGKDVELRCDPISGHTALYWYRQSLGQGLEFLIYFQGNSAPDKSGLPSDRFSAERTGGSVSTLTIQRTQQEDSAVYLCASSSGQPHSSPLHFGNGTRLTVT.

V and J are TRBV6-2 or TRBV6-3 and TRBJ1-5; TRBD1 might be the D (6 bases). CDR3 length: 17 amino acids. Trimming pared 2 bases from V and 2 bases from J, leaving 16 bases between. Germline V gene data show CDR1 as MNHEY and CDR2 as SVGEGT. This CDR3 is CASSYTIRGGGNQPQHF. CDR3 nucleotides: TGTGCCAGCAGTTACACCATCAGGGGCGGGGGCAATCAGCCCCAGCATTTT.

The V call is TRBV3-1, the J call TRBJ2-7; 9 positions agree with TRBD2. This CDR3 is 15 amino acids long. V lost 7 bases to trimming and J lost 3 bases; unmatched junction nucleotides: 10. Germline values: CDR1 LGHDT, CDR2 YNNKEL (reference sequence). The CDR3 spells CASTPRAGGNYEQYF. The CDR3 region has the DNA TGTGCCAGCACCCCAAGGGCGGGGGGGAACTACGAGCAGTACTTC.

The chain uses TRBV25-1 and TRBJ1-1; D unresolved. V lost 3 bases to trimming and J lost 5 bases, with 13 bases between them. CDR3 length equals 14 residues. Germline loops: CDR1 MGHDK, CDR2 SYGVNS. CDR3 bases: TGTGCCAGCAGTGATCGCAGCGAATGGACTGAAGCTTTCTTT. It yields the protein CASSDRSEWTEAFF.

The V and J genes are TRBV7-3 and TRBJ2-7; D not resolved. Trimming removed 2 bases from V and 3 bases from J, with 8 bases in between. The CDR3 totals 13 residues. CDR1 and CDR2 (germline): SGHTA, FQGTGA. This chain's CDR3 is CASSLEVSYEQYF. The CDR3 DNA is TGTGCCAGCAGCTTAGAGGTCAGCTACGAGCAGTACTTC.

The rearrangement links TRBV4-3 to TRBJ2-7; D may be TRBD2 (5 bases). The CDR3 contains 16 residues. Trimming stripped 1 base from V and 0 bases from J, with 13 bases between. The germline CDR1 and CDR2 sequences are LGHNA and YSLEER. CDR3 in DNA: TGCGCCAGCAGCCAAGGTGGAGGCACGGGCTCCTACGAGCAGTACTTC. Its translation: CASSQGGGTGSYEQYF.